Sequencing of this TCR beta chain was carried out in a study of T cells after yellow fever vaccination. On the study more broadly: SMART-Seq v4 Ultra Low Input prepared libraries from low-cell fractions. Broader study findings: Any FACS-sorted repertoire could hold abundant clonotypes that contaminate it from the bulk population. Post-booster repertoires again held most primary-vaccination clones (roughly 95% CD4, around 90% CD8).

TCR cDNA, made by 5'RACE template switching, carried an added universal primer site and UMIs. TCRdb recomputed calls from the 5' RACE reads with MiXCR, one row per CDR3 protein. This table holds about 180,000 distinct CDR3 sequences, 5.5% to 7.5% found once. The CDR3 is 16 amino acids. Trimming took off 1 base at V and 2 bases at J, with 13 bases between the two ends. This clonotype was observed many times. The antigen remains undetermined. The sequence was collected from a man aged 18 to 30 who received the YFV17D yellow fever vaccine. Specimen: CD4+ T cells sorted from PBMCs, collected on the day of the first yellow fever vaccination. V usage is TRBV12-3 or TRBV12-4 and J usage is TRBJ2-3, with D perhaps given as TRBD1 or TRBD2 (5 bases each). CDR3 amino acids: CASSLVSGAVTDTQYF. In DNA form, the CDR3 reads TGTGCCAGCAGTTTAGTATCCGGGGCGGTCACAGATACGCAGTATTTT.